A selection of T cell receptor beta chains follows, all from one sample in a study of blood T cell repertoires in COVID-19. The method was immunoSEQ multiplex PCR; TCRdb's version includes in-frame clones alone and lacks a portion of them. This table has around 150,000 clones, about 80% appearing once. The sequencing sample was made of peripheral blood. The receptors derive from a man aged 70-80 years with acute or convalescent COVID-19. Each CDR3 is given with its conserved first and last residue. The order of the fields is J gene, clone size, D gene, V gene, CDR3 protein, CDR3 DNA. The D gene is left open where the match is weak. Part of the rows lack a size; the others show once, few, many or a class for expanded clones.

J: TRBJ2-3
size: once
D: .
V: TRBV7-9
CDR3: CASSSDSDTQYF
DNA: TGTGCCAGCAGCTCAGACTCAGATACGCAGTATTTT

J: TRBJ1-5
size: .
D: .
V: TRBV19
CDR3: CASRWGYGGNQPQHF
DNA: TGTGCCAGTAGATGGGGATACGGGGGCAATCAGCCCCAGCATTTT

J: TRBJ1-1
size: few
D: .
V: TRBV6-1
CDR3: CASSDEDPTTANTEAFF
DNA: TGTGCCAGCAGTGACGAAGACCCCACGACAGCTAACACTGAAGCTTTCTTT

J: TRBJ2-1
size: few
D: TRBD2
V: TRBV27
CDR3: CASSLYSGGASTEQFF
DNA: TGTGCCAGCAGTTTATATTCGGGGGGGGCCTCTACTGAGCAGTTCTTC

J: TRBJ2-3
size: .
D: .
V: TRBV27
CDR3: CASRLQGTSTDTQYF
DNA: TGTGCCAGCAGACTACAGGGGACTAGCACAGATACGCAGTATTTT

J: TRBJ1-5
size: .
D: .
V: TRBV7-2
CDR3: CASSVQRGSNQPQHF
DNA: TGTGCCAGCAGCGTACAACGGGGGAGCAATCAGCCCCAGCATTTT

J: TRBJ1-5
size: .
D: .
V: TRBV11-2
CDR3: CASSFGGSSNQPQHF
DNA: TGTGCCAGCAGCTTCGGGGGATCAAGCAATCAGCCCCAGCATTTT

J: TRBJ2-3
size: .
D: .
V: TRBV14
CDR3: CASSQREFVTDTQYF
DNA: TGTGCCAGCAGCCAACGGGAGTTTGTCACAGATACGCAGTATTTT

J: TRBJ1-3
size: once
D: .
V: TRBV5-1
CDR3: CASSLGPEGNTIYF
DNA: TGCGCCAGCAGCCTCGGACCGGAGGGGAACACCATATATTTT

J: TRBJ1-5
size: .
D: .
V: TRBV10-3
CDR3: CAISEGQGYQPQHF
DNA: TGTGCCATCAGTGAAGGGCAGGGATATCAGCCCCAGCATTTT

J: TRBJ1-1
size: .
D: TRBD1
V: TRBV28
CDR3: CASSRQGISNTEAFF
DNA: TGTGCCAGCAGCCGACAGGGTATATCGAACACTGAAGCTTTCTTT

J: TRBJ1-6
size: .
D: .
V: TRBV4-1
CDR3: CASSQVPGGNSPLHF
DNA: TGCGCCAGCAGCCAAGTACCCGGGGGTAATTCACCCCTCCACTTT

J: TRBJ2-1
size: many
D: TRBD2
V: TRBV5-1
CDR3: CASSQRKSSGLSGNEQFF
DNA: TGCGCCAGCAGCCAGAGGAAATCTAGCGGGTTATCAGGGAATGAGCAGTTCTTC

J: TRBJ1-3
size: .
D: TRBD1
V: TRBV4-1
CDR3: CASSQGRTGLGSGNTIYF
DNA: TGCGCCAGCAGCCAAGGGCGGACAGGGCTTGGCTCTGGAAACACCATATATTTT

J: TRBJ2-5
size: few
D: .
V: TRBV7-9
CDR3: CASSLSRVKETQYF
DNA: TGTGCCAGCAGCTTAAGTCGAGTTAAAGAGACCCAGTACTTC

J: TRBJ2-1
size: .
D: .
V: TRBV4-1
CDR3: CASSQNPTGAGYNEQFF
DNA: TGCGCCAGCAGCCAAAACCCGACCGGCGCCGGGTACAATGAGCAGTTCTTC

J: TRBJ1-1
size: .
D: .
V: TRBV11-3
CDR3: CASSQGTEAFF
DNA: TGTGCCAGCAGCCAGGGGACTGAAGCTTTCTTT

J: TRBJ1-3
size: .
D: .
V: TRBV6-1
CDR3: CASSKDSKHPYSGNTIYF
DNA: TGTGCCAGCAGTAAAGACAGTAAACATCCATACTCTGGAAACACCATATATTTT

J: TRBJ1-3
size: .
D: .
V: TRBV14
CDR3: CASSPRGNTIYF
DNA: TGTGCCAGCAGTCCTCGTGGAAACACCATATATTTT

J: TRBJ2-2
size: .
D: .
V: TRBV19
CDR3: CASSSGNSPNTGELFF
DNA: TGTGCCAGTAGTAGCGGCAATAGCCCTAACACCGGGGAGCTGTTTTTT

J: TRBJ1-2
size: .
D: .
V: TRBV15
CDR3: CATSRDRAAGYTF
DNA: TGTGCCACCAGCAGAGACAGGGCCGCGGGCTACACCTTC

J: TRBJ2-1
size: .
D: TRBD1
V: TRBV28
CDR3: CASRGQGGENEQFF
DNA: TGTGCCAGCAGGGGACAGGGAGGGGAAAATGAGCAGTTCTTC

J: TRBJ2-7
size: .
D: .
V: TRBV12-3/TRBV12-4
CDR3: CASSLGTYEQYF
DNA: TGTGCCAGCAGTTTGGGCACATACGAGCAGTACTTC

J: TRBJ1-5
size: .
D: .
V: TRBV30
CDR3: CAWSGEGFGQPQHF
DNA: TGTGCCTGGAGCGGAGAGGGTTTTGGTCAGCCCCAGCATTTT

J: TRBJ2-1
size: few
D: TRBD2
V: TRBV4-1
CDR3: CASSLAGGLGEQFF
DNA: TGCGCCAGCAGCCTAGCGGGGGGGTTGGGTGAGCAGTTCTTC

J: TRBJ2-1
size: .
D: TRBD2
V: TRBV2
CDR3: CASSKLAGGGNEQFF
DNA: TGTGCCAGCAGCAAGCTAGCGGGGGGAGGCAATGAGCAGTTCTTC

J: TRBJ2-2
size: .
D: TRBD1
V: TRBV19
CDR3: CASSIGPGGTGELFF
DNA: TGTGCCAGTAGTATTGGGCCAGGGGGCACCGGGGAGCTGTTTTTT

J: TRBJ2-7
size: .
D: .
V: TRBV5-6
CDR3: CASSLRGTLEQYF
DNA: TGTGCCAGCAGCTTGAGGGGGACACTCGAGCAGTACTTC

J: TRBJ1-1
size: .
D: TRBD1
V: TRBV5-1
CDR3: CASSPGQSVNTEAFF
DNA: TGCGCCAGCAGCCCGGGACAGAGCGTTAACACTGAAGCTTTCTTT

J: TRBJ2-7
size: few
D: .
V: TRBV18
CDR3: CASSPGRGYEQYF
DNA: TGTGCCAGCTCACCCGGGAGAGGATACGAGCAGTACTTC

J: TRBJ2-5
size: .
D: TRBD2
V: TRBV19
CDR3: CASSKGTSRETQYF
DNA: TGTGCCAGTAGTAAAGGGACTAGCCGGGAGACCCAGTACTTC

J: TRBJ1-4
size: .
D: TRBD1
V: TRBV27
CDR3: CASSPHIDRGHANEKLFF
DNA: TGTGCCAGCAGTCCCCACATCGACAGGGGGCATGCTAATGAAAAACTGTTTTTT

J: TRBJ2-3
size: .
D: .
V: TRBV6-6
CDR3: CATTQVPTTDTQYF
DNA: TGTGCCACCACTCAGGTCCCTACTACAGATACGCAGTATTTT

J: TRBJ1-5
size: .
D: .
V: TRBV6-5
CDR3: CASSPGPGGTQHF
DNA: TGTGCCAGCAGTCCCGGCCCCGGGGGGACCCAGCATTTT

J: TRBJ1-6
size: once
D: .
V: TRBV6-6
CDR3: CASSYSQANSPLHF
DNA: TGTGCCAGCAGTTACTCCCAAGCCAATTCACCCCTCCACTTT

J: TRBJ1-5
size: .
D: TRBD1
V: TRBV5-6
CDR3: CASSLTGGNQPQHF
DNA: TGTGCCAGCAGCTTGACAGGGGGCAATCAGCCCCAGCATTTT

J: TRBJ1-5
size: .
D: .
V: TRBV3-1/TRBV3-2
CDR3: CASSQAFGGNQPQHF
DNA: TGTGCCAGCAGCCAAGCCTTCGGGGGAAATCAGCCCCAGCATTTT

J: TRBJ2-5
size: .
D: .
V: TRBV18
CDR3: CASSPAFGETQYF
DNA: TGTGCCAGCTCACCAGCTTTCGGTGAGACCCAGTACTTC

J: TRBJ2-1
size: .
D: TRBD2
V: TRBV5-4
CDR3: CASSLGRQDINEQFF
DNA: TGTGCCAGCAGCCTCGGGAGGCAGGATATCAATGAGCAGTTCTTC

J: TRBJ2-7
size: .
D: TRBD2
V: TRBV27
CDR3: CASRLAESSYEQYF
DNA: TGTGCCAGCAGACTAGCGGAGAGCTCCTACGAGCAGTACTTC

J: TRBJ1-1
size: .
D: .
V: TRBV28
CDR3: CASSRQAPDTEAFF
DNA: TGTGCCAGCAGTAGACAGGCGCCAGATACTGAAGCTTTCTTT

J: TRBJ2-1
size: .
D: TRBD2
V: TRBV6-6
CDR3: CASSPGLGGNEQFF
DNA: TGTGCCAGCAGCCCGGGACTAGGTGGCAATGAGCAGTTCTTC

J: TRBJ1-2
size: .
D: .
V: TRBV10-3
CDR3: CAISESRVYGYTF
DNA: TGTGCCATCAGTGAGTCCAGGGTCTATGGCTACACCTTC

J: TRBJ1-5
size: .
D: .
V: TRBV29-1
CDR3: CSVGSGFNQPQHF
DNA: TGCAGCGTAGGTTCAGGGTTTAATCAGCCCCAGCATTTT

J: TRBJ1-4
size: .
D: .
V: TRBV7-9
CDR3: CASSLDTGNEKLFF
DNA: TGTGCCAGCAGCCTCGACACCGGTAATGAAAAACTGTTTTTT

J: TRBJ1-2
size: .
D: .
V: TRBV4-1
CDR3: CASSQEPGSNYGYTF
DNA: TGCGCCAGCAGCCAAGAACCGGGTTCTAACTATGGCTACACCTTC

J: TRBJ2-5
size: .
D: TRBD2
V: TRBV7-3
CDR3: CASSVGTLAGGSLETQYF
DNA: TGTGCCAGCAGCGTAGGAACACTAGCGGGGGGCTCTTTAGAGACCCAGTACTTC

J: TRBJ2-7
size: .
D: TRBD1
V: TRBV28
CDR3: CASSLYPGQGAREQYF
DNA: TGTGCCAGCAGTTTGTACCCGGGACAGGGGGCCAGGGAGCAGTACTTC